A selection of T cell receptor beta chains follows, all from one sample in a study of CD8 T cells in ankylosing spondylitis. TCRdb itself ran the 5' RACE reads through MiXCR, one entry per CDR3 protein. The data show about 450,000 distinct CDR3 sequences, with 26% seen just once and roughly 0.9% held by the top ten. The sequenced sample consisted of blood, either unsorted or a sorted T cell fraction (not recorded which). The receptor set was obtained from a male donor with ankylosing spondylitis. CDR3s include the opening cysteine and the closing phenylalanine or tryptophan. Only some rows state a clone size, as once, few, many or a class for expanded clones.

J gene | clone size | V gene | CDR3 protein
TRBJ2-3 | . | TRBV15 | CATSRGRADPNTQYF
TRBJ1-2 | . | TRBV20-1 | CSAPPLPGQGRNYGYTF
TRBJ2-1 | few | TRBV5-1 | CASSFLGQASYNEQFF
TRBJ2-7 | . | TRBV5-4 | CASSLFGTSGGQYF
TRBJ2-1 | . | TRBV12-3/TRBV12-4 | CASSLGAVTNNEQFF
TRBJ2-7 | . | TRBV20-1 | CSARVPGFWDEQYF
TRBJ1-2 | . | TRBV5-6 | CASSLTAPVSGYTF
TRBJ2-3 | . | TRBV5-1 | CASSLAPFPDTQYF
TRBJ2-2 | . | TRBV20-1 | CSAALGTGELFF
TRBJ2-3 | few | TRBV2 | CASRRRGYTDTQYF
TRBJ2-1 | many | TRBV24-1 | CAIGQSSYNEQFF
TRBJ2-1 | few | TRBV10-3 | CAASESTSYNEQFF
TRBJ2-5 | few | TRBV5-1 | CASSIGRGTVQETQYF
TRBJ2-1 | few | TRBV3-1 | CASSQASLAAQHNEQFF
TRBJ1-2 | . | TRBV12-3/TRBV12-4 | CASGYTAIFYGYTF
TRBJ1-2 | few | TRBV3-1 | CASSRLTGELHGYTF
TRBJ2-2 | . | TRBV12-3/TRBV12-4 | CASTPETGELFF
TRBJ2-5 | . | TRBV2 | CASSGSRQGGQETQYF
TRBJ1-1 | . | TRBV6-1 | CASSHGTDGTEAFF
TRBJ1-1 | few | TRBV12-3/TRBV12-4 | CASSLRGGKNTEAFF
TRBJ1-4 | few | TRBV5-1 | CASSDRQGAGEKLFF
TRBJ2-1 | few | TRBV20-1 | CSASRLAGGRGSYNEQFF
TRBJ2-1 | . | TRBV3-1 | CASSQGRVHNEQFF
TRBJ2-3 | few | TRBV12-3/TRBV12-4 | CASGPTMTDTQYF
TRBJ1-1 | many | TRBV6-1 | CASWQKGMNTEAFF
TRBJ2-1 | few | TRBV5-6 | CASSRAGLAGIDEQFF
TRBJ2-1 | . | TRBV30 | CAWSVGLAARDEQFF
TRBJ1-4 | . | TRBV2 | CASRSLSTNEKLFF
TRBJ2-1 | few | TRBV7-2 | CASSLGVLAFSDEQFF
TRBJ2-1 | . | TRBV19 | CASTTGTNYNEQFF
TRBJ1-2 | few | TRBV20-1 | CSAPAQPNYGYTF
TRBJ2-5 | few | TRBV12-3/TRBV12-4 | CASSKDSGGTTQYF
TRBJ2-1 | few | TRBV20-1 | CSASSGKYNEQFF
TRBJ2-7 | . | TRBV2 | CASSEELPSYEQYF